This passage covers 16 T cell receptor beta chains from one sample sequenced in a study of blood T cells in healthy people across ages. PCR was performed a second time for about 7 to 11 cycles using a sample-barcoded 5' primer and a J-beta primer mix. One entry per CDR3 protein, called by TCRdb with MiXCR from the 5' RACE reads. Found here are fewer than 700,000 distinct CDR3 sequences, over 40% of them singletons; the top ten hold 30%. Specimen: blood. All receptors come from a man older than 75 in good health.

This clonotype was observed a handful of times. The chain carries TRBV4-2 and TRBJ2-7; perhaps D is TRBD1 or TRBD2 (6 bases each). Germline V gene data show CDR1 as LGHNA and CDR2 as YNFKEQ. Trimming pared 1 base from V and 7 bases from J, leaving 11 bases between. This CDR3 region has 13 residues. The CDR3 reads CASSQVGGPEQYF. Here the CDR3 DNA reads TGTGCCAGCAGCCAAGTAGGGGGGCCGGAGCAGTACTTC.

V usage is TRBV5-6 and J usage is TRBJ2-7; tentatively, D is TRBD2 (7 bases). The germline CDR1 and CDR2 sequences are SGHDT and YYEEEE. This CDR3 has 12 residues. Trimming pared 5 bases from V and 10 bases from J, leaving 16 bases between. CDR3 residues: CASRGGGGPQYF. The CDR3 nucleotides are TGTGCCAGCAGAGGAGGCGGGGGCCCCCAGTACTTC.

This clonotype appeared a few times. The J gene is TRBJ2-5, the V gene TRBV10-1; 8 bases match TRBD1. This CDR3 contains 16 residues. The J segment lost 1 base and the V segment lost 0 bases, leaving 4 bases of the junction unmatched. Germline V gene lookup returns CDR1 WNHNN and CDR2 SYGVQD (reference sequence). CDR3 DNA: TGCGCCAGCAGTGAGTCGAGACAGGGGACCCAAGAGACCCAGTACTTC. The encoded protein is CASSESRQGTQETQYF.

The gene calls are TRBV6-2 or TRBV6-3 and TRBJ1-1; 8 positions match TRBD1. Germline V gene sequence: CDR1 MNHEY, CDR2 SVGEGT. This CDR3 is built from 14 residues. The V gene end was trimmed by 6 bases and the J gene end by 1 base; junction bases not matched to a gene: 4. CDR3 loop: CASSWTGTNTEAFF. CDR3 coding DNA: TGTGCCAGCAGCTGGACAGGGACGAACACTGAAGCTTTCTTT.

The V gene is TRBV25-1, the J gene TRBJ2-7; TRBD1 might be the D (6 bases). The ends were cut back, 1 base at V and 3 bases at J, with 19 bases in the middle. The CDR3 is made up of 17 amino acids. Germline V gives CDR1 MGHDK, CDR2 SYGVNS. The CDR3: CASSESRAGAKGYEQYF. The CDR3 bases are TGTGCCAGCAGTGAATCTCGAGCAGGGGCAAAGGGCTACGAGCAGTACTTC.

Concerning this clonotype itself: One junction end does not reproduce the germline sequence, and a read error may be involved. This chain joins TRBV4-3 and TRBJ2-3; unclear D gene. Germline V CDR1 and CDR2: LGHNA, YSLEER. The CDR3 totals 14 residues. The CDR3 loop reads CASSLRPDSDTRYF. DNA of the CDR3: TGCGCCAGCAGCCTACGTCCTGACTCAGATACGCGGTATTTT.

This chain connects TRBV3-1 to TRBJ2-5, with unresolved D. The CDR3 runs 14 residues. The V and J ends lost 0 bases and 2 bases respectively, with 7 bases between them. From germline, CDR1 is LGHDT and CDR2 YNNKEL (reference sequence). This CDR3 reads CASSQDGRQETQYF. The CDR3 DNA follows: TGTGCCAGCAGCCAAGATGGGCGGCAAGAGACCCAGTACTTC.

The CDR3: CASTKGGYGYTF. The CDR3 region has the DNA TGTGCCAGCACCAAAGGAGGGTATGGCTACACCTTC. The V and J genes are TRBV6-5 and TRBJ1-2; D gene unclear. CDR3 length equals 12 residues. Germline loops: CDR1 MNHEY, CDR2 SVGAGI. The V end lost 7 bases, the J end lost 5 bases, and 11 bases lay between the germline ends.

The V and J genes are TRBV18 and TRBJ2-5, with D hard to call. Deletions cut 0 bases from V and 5 bases from J, with 4 bases between. Germline V gene sequence: CDR1 KGHSH, CDR2 LQKENI. The CDR3 has 12 residues. The CDR3 sequence: CASSPPSETQYF. CDR3 sequence (DNA): TGTGCCAGCTCACCACCGTCCGAGACCCAGTACTTC.

The chain couples TRBV6-6 to TRBJ1-4; D gene ambiguous. This CDR3 region has 15 residues. Per the germline V gene, CDR1 is MNHNY and CDR2 is SVGAGI (reference sequence). The V and J ends lost 4 bases and 8 bases respectively, with 17 bases between them. The chain's CDR3 is CASSSPDKLGEKLFF. Here the CDR3 DNA reads TGTGCCAGCAGTTCACCGGATAAACTGGGCGAAAAACTGTTTTTT.

At least ten counts were recorded for this clonotype. This chain uses TRBV10-2 with TRBJ2-1; 8 bases line up with TRBD2. The CDR3 consists of 13 residues. Trimming cost V 10 bases and J 7 bases; bases outside gene matches: 9. Germline values: CDR1 WSHSY, CDR2 SAAADI. The CDR3, as DNA: TGCGCCACCCGCGGGAGGCTGGGAAATGAGCAGTTCTTC. Its translation is CATRGRLGNEQFF.

This sequence joins TRBV12-3 or TRBV12-4 and TRBJ1-2; D gene ambiguous. The CDR3 is 12 amino acids. Trimming stripped 8 bases from V and 7 bases from J, with 14 bases between. The DNA for the CDR3 is TGTGCCAGCTCGTCCAGATACGGTGGCTACACCTTC. Its protein product is CASSSRYGGYTF.

Turning to this clonotype: This sequence may be a read error, since a much larger clone differs from it by one base. The chain recombines TRBV4-3 with TRBJ2-1; 8 bases align to TRBD1. The ends lost 3 bases at V and 5 bases at J; junction bases unmatched: 9. Germline V gene data show CDR1 as LGHNA and CDR2 as YSLEER. The CDR3 is made up of 16 amino acids. CDR3 sequence (DNA): TGCGCCAGCAGCCACCCGGACAGGGCTACACACAATGAGCAGTTCTTC. This encodes CASSHPDRATHNEQFF.

The chain combines TRBV28 with TRBJ2-4; 10 nucleotides align to TRBD1. The CDR3 runs to 19 residues. V shed 3 bases and J 0 bases; nucleotides not matched to a gene: 11. The germline CDR1 and CDR2 sequences are MDHEN and SYDVKM. CDR3 in amino acids: CASSLVVGTGVEAKNIQYF. Written as DNA, the CDR3 is TGTGCCAGCAGTTTGGTCGTTGGGACAGGGGTGGAAGCCAAAAACATTCAGTACTTC.

The V gene is TRBV7-3, the J gene TRBJ2-3; 12 positions agree with TRBD2. Germline trimming cut 5 bases from V and 8 bases from J; bases unmatched to any gene: 8. The CDR3 has 15 residues. Germline CDR1 and CDR2: SGHTA and FQGTGA. CDR3 DNA sequence: TGTGCCAGCAGCCCTAGCGGGAGGGCCGTCGGTACGCAGTATTTT. It encodes CASSPSGRAVGTQYF.

Points on this clonotype: The junction shows a germline mismatch at one end, possibly a read error. V usage is TRBV3-1 and J usage is TRBJ1-4, with D uncertain. The CDR3 loop spans 11 amino acids. Germline values: CDR1 LGHDT, CDR2 YNNKEL (reference sequence). CDR3 in DNA: TGTGCCAGCAGCCAAGGTGAAAAACCGTTTTTT. It specifies CASSQGEKPFF.